This T cell receptor (beta chain) was captured by sequencing in a study of early T cells in non-severe SARS-CoV-2 infection. The table lists this clonotype with many counts. TCRdb itself ran the 5' RACE reads through MiXCR, one entry per CDR3 protein. In the table there are 45,000 to 55,000 distinct CDR3 sequences, approximately 6.2% of which are singletons. V lost 3 bases and J lost 0; bases outside the gene matches: 18. The CDR3 has 20 residues. CDR1 and CDR2 (germline): LNHNV, YYDKDF (reference sequence). This clonotype originated in an adult who was a healthcare worker with PCR-confirmed SARS-CoV-2 infection or an uninfected control (not recorded which). The V and J genes are TRBV15 and TRBJ1-1, with 8 bases matching TRBD1. Sequenced input: whole blood. The CDR3 sequence: CATSSRGQAESSVLNTEAFF. The CDR3 DNA sequence: TGTGCCACCAGCAGTCGGGGACAGGCTGAAAGCTCAGTCTTGAACACTGAAGCTTTCTTT.